Presented here are 23 T cell receptor beta chains from one specimen sequenced in a study of blood T cell repertoires in COVID-19. TCRdb keeps only in-frame clones here, not all; method: immunoSEQ multiplex PCR. The sample holds 140,000 to 150,000 clones, under 90% seen once. What was sequenced was peripheral blood. These receptors all come from a man between 65 and 85 years old who had recovered from COVID-19.

This clone came up many times. V gene TRBV20-1 combines with J gene TRBJ2-7; 11 bases are a match to TRBD2. The CDR3 runs to 14 residues. CDR1 and CDR2 (germline): DFQATT, SNEGSKA (reference sequence). After removal of 3 bases from V and 4 bases from J, the junction contained 5 bases not matched to a gene. The CDR3 bases are TGCAGTGCTAGTATAGCGGGAGGGCTTTACGAGCAGTACTTC. Translation gives CSASIAGGLYEQYF.

This clone was seen only once. The chain recombines TRBV3-1 (or the pseudogene TRBV3-2) with TRBJ2-2, with TRBD2 matching over 7 bases. Germline CDR1 reads LGHDT; CDR2 reads YNNKEL (reference sequence). CDR3 length: 15 amino acids. Germline trimming cut 3 bases from V and 7 bases from J; bases unmatched to any gene: 8. The CDR3 sequence is CASSQIRTRYGELFF. CDR3 DNA: TGTGCCAGCAGCCAGATCCGGACTAGGTACGGGGAGCTGTTTTTT.

The gene calls are TRBV18 and TRBJ2-2; unclear D gene. CDR3 length: 13 residues. V lost 0 bases and J 3 bases, leaving 2 bases between the germline ends. CDR1 is KGHSH, CDR2 LQKENI, per germline. CDR3 coding DNA: TGTGCCAGCTCACCACCCGACACCGGGGAGCTGTTTTTT. Encoded protein: CASSPPDTGELFF.

The V call is TRBV14, the J call TRBJ1-2, with D perhaps TRBD1 (5 bases). The germline V gene encodes CDR1 SGHDN and CDR2 FVKESK. V lost 4 bases to trimming and J lost 8 bases, with 20 bases between them. This CDR3 comprises 15 residues. CDR3 sequence (DNA): TGTGCCAGCAGCCCTATCCACGGGGGAGGATTCGGCTACACCTTC. Amino acids: CASSPIHGGGFGYTF.

The chain joins TRBV2 to TRBJ2-7; 10 bases align to TRBD1. This CDR3 comprises 16 residues. Losses at the gene ends were 7 bases for V and 5 bases for J; bases not matched to a gene: 14. Germline CDR1 is SNHLY and CDR2 is FYNNEI. Here the CDR3 reads CASTAAPGQGSHEQYF. The CDR3 nucleotides read TGTGCCAGCACGGCCGCCCCGGGACAGGGGTCCCACGAGCAGTACTTC.

In this sample, this clone turned up once. The genes are TRBV5-1 and TRBJ2-7; no firm D call. V dropped 5 bases and J dropped 0 bases, with 12 bases sitting between them. Germline V CDR1 and CDR2: SGHRS, YFSETQ. This CDR3 spans 14 amino acids. CDR3: CASREGTASYEQYF. The CDR3 nucleotides read TGCGCCAGCAGAGAAGGAACAGCCTCCTACGAGCAGTACTTC.

The chain joins TRBV11-3 to TRBJ1-6; D remains ambiguous. V lost 0 bases and J 7 bases, leaving 4 bases between the germline ends. The CDR3 has 13 residues. Germline CDR1 SGHNT, CDR2 YENEEA. The CDR3 spells CASSLEENSPLHF. The CDR3 DNA reads TGTGCCAGCAGCTTAGAGGAGAATTCACCCCTCCACTTT.

The chain recombines TRBV29-1 with TRBJ2-7; TRBD2 matches at 9 bases. The germline CDR1 and CDR2 sequences are SQVTM and ANQGSEA. V was pared by 7 bases and J by 1 base, with 2 bases of the junction left unmatched. This CDR3 has 12 amino acids. In DNA form, the CDR3 reads TGCAGCGCGCGGGGGGGGTCCTACGAGCAGTACTTC. Its translation is CSARGGSYEQYF.

J is TRBJ1-1 and V is TRBV6-5; TRBD1 aligns across 9 bases. The V segment lost 5 bases and the J segment 4 bases; nucleotides outside the gene matches: 8. Germline lookup yields CDR1 MNHEY and CDR2 SVGAGI. The CDR3 sequence is 15 residues long. The DNA for the CDR3 is TGTGCCAGCAGTAACCGACAGGGGGTTTTCACTGAAGCTTTCTTT. Protein: CASSNRQGVFTEAFF.

V is TRBV6-1 and J is TRBJ2-7; 9 bases match TRBD1. CDR1 is MNHNS, CDR2 SASEGT, per germline. This CDR3 contains 14 residues. With 2 bases clipped from V and 6 bases from J, the junction kept 5 bases outside the gene matches. CDR3 amino acids: CASSEWTGAVEQYF. In DNA form, the CDR3 reads TGTGCCAGCAGTGAATGGACAGGGGCGGTCGAGCAGTACTTC.

The chain recombines TRBV7-8 with TRBJ2-5; perhaps TRBD2 as D (7 bases). This CDR3 spans 14 amino acids. Trimming pared 2 bases from V and 5 bases from J, leaving 12 bases between. Germline loops: CDR1 SGHVS, CDR2 FQNEAQ. CDR3 in DNA: TGTGCCAGCAGCTTAAGGGGAGGGGGGGAGACCCAGTACTTC. This sequence encodes CASSLRGGGETQYF. The full variable domain, rest sourced from reference TRBV7-8 and TRBJ2-5, is GAGVSQSPRYKVAKRGQDVALRCDPISGHVSLFWYQQALGQGPEFLTYFQNEAQLDKSGLPSDRFFAERPEGSVSTLKIQRTQQEDSAVYLCASSLRGGGETQYFGPGTRLLVL.

The chain couples TRBV5-5 to TRBJ1-1; D remains ambiguous. V was cut by 4 bases and J by 2 bases, with 9 bases left in between. Germline CDR1 and CDR2: SGHKS and YYEKEE (reference sequence). This CDR3 has 13 residues. The CDR3 sequence is CASSDGVNTEAFF. The CDR3 DNA reads TGTGCCAGCAGCGACGGGGTCAACACTGAAGCTTTCTTT.

A few counts support this clone. This rearrangement joins TRBV6-6 to TRBJ2-7; 11 nucleotides line up with TRBD1. Trimming cost V 6 bases and J 1 base; bases outside gene matches: 5. The germline gives CDR1 MNHNY, CDR2 SVGAGI (reference sequence). CDR3 size: 15 residues. The CDR3 reads CASRSGTGGSYEQYF. CDR3 coding DNA: TGTGCCAGCAGGTCCGGGACAGGGGGATCCTACGAGCAGTACTTC.

The chain is built from TRBV5-6 and TRBJ2-3; 9 nucleotides agree with TRBD1. The length of the CDR3 is 12 residues. Germline V lookup: CDR1 SGHDT, CDR2 YYEEEE. Trimming took 2 bases from V and 14 from J; bases not matched to a gene: 6. The CDR3 DNA reads as TGTGCCAGCAGCTTTTCTCGGACAGGGGTGTATTTT. It is translated as CASSFSRTGVYF.

The chain has TRBV12-3 or TRBV12-4 and TRBJ1-2; D is ambiguous. The CDR3 is 13 amino acids. Trimming stripped 5 bases from V and 7 bases from J, with 14 bases between. The CDR3, as DNA: TGTGCCAGCAGTCGGAACCCGGGAATTGGCTACACCTTC. Amino acids: CASSRNPGIGYTF.

The rearrangement joins TRBV28 to TRBJ2-3, with 12 bases identical to TRBD2. CDR1 is MDHEN, CDR2 SYDVKM, per germline. The CDR3 is 12 amino acids. J lost 12 bases, V lost 6 bases, and 4 bases had no gene match. CDR3 amino acids: CASSLGLAGQYF. CDR3 DNA: TGTGCCAGCAGCCTAGGACTAGCGGGACAGTATTTT.

About this clone: A read error may account for a junction end that differs from germline. CDR3 in amino acids: CASSQGLAGGPVKF. Here the CDR3 DNA reads TGTGCCAGCTCACAAGGACTAGCGGGAGGCCCAGTGAAATTC. J is TRBJ2-7 and V is TRBV18; 14 nucleotides line up with TRBD2. CDR3 size: 14 residues. Per the germline V gene, CDR1 is KGHSH and CDR2 is LQKENI. Looking up the rest from reference TRBV18 and TRBJ2-7 gives the full variable domain: NAGVMQNPRHLVRRRGQEARLRCSPMKGHSHVYWYRQLPEEGLKFMVYLQKENIIDESGMPKERFSAEFPKEGPSILRIQQVVRGDSAAYFCASSQGLAGGPVKFGPGTRLTVT.

This chain joins TRBV10-2 and TRBJ2-1; 8 bases align to TRBD2. V was clipped by 8 bases and J by 6 bases; unmatched bases: 9. The CDR3 is 14 residues long. Per germline, CDR1 WSHSY and CDR2 SAAADI. In DNA form, the CDR3 reads TGCGCCAGCTCAGGACTAGCACGGACCAATGAGCAGTTCTTC. It specifies CASSGLARTNEQFF.

J is TRBJ2-3 and V is TRBV27, with 14 bases matching TRBD2. The J segment lost 5 bases and the V segment lost 6 bases, leaving 10 bases of the junction unmatched. Germline CDR1 is MNHEY and CDR2 is SMNVEV (reference sequence). The CDR3 extends over 17 amino acids. The CDR3 sequence is CASRGGTSGSGGDTQYF. CDR3 sequence (DNA): TGTGCCAGCAGGGGGGGGACTAGCGGGAGTGGAGGAGATACGCAGTATTTT.

This clone was recorded a few times. The J gene is TRBJ2-1, the V gene TRBV5-1; 9 nucleotides align to TRBD2. The CDR3 extends over 17 amino acids. CDR1 SGHRS and CDR2 YFSETQ come from the germline V gene. J lost 0 bases, V lost 3 bases, and 7 bases had no gene match. The CDR3 sequence: CASSSLAGVLSYNEQFF. The CDR3 region has the DNA TGCGCCAGCAGCTCATTAGCGGGGGTACTCTCCTACAATGAGCAGTTCTTC. The complete variable domain, with remaining parts taken from reference TRBV5-1 and TRBJ2-1, reads KAGVTQTPRYLIKTRGQQVTLSCSPISGHRSVSWYQQTPGQGLQFLFEYFSETQRNKGNFPGRFSGRQFSNSRSEMNVSTLELGDSALYLCASSSLAGVLSYNEQFFGPGTRLTVL.

The chain is built from TRBV4-3 and TRBJ2-3; 7 nucleotides align to TRBD2. The CDR3 totals 15 residues. After removal of 1 base from V and 5 bases from J, the junction contained 6 bases not matched to a gene. The germline V gene encodes CDR1 LGHNA and CDR2 YSLEER. CDR3 DNA: TGCGCCAGCAGCCAAGGGGAGGGTCCGAGAGATACGCAGTATTTT. Protein product: CASSQGEGPRDTQYF.

The chain employs TRBV6-5 and TRBJ2-1, with 7 bases that match TRBD2. After removal of 4 bases from V and 7 bases from J, the junction contained 10 bases not matched to a gene. Germline CDR1 is MNHEY and CDR2 is SVGAGI. This CDR3 region has 15 residues. This CDR3 is CASSSLARYGNEQFF. The CDR3 bases are TGTGCCAGCAGTTCACTAGCGAGATATGGGAATGAGCAGTTCTTC.

V and J are TRBV2 and TRBJ2-4; 7 nucleotides line up with TRBD2. This CDR3 contains 17 residues. Germline trimming cut 1 base from V and 0 bases from J; bases unmatched to any gene: 6. From germline, CDR1 is SNHLY and CDR2 FYNNEI. The DNA of the CDR3 is TGTGCCAGCAGTGAAGGCAGCGGGACCCTAGCCAAAAACATTCAGTACTTC. Protein: CASSEGSGTLAKNIQYF.